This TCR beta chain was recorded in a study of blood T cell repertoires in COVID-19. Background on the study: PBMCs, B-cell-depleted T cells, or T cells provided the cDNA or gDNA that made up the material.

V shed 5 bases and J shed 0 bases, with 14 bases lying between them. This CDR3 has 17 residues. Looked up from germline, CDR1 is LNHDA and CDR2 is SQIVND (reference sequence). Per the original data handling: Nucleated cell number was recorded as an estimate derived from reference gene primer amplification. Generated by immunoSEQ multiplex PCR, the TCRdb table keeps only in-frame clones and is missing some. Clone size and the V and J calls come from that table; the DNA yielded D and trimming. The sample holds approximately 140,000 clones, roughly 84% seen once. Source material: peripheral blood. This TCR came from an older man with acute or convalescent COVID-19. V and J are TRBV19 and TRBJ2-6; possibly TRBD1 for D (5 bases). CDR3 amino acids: CASSSTGSSSGANVLTF. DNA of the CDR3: TGTGCCAGTAGTTCAACAGGTTCTAGCTCTGGGGCCAACGTCCTGACTTTC.